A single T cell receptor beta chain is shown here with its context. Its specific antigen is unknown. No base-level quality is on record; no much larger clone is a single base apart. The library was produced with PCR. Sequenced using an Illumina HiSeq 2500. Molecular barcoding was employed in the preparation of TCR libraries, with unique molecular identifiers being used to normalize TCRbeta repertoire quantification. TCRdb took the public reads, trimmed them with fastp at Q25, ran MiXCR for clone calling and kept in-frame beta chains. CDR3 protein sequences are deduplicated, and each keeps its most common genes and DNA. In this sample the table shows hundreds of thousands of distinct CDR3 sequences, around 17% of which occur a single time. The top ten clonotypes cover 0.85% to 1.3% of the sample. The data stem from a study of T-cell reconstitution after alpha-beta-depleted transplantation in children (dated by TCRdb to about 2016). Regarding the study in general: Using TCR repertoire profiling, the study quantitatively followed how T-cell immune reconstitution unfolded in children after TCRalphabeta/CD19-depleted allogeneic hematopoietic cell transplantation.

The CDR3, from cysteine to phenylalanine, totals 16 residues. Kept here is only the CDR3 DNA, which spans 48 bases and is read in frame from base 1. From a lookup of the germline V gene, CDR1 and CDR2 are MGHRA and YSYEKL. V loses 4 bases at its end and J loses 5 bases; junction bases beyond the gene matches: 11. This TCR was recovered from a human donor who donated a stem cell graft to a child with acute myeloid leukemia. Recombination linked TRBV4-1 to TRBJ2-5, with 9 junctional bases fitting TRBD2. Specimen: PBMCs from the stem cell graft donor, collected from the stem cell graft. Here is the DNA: TGCGCCAGCAGCCGTCTCGGACTAGCGTGGGGTGAGACCCAGTACTTC. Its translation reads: CASSRLGLAWGETQYF.